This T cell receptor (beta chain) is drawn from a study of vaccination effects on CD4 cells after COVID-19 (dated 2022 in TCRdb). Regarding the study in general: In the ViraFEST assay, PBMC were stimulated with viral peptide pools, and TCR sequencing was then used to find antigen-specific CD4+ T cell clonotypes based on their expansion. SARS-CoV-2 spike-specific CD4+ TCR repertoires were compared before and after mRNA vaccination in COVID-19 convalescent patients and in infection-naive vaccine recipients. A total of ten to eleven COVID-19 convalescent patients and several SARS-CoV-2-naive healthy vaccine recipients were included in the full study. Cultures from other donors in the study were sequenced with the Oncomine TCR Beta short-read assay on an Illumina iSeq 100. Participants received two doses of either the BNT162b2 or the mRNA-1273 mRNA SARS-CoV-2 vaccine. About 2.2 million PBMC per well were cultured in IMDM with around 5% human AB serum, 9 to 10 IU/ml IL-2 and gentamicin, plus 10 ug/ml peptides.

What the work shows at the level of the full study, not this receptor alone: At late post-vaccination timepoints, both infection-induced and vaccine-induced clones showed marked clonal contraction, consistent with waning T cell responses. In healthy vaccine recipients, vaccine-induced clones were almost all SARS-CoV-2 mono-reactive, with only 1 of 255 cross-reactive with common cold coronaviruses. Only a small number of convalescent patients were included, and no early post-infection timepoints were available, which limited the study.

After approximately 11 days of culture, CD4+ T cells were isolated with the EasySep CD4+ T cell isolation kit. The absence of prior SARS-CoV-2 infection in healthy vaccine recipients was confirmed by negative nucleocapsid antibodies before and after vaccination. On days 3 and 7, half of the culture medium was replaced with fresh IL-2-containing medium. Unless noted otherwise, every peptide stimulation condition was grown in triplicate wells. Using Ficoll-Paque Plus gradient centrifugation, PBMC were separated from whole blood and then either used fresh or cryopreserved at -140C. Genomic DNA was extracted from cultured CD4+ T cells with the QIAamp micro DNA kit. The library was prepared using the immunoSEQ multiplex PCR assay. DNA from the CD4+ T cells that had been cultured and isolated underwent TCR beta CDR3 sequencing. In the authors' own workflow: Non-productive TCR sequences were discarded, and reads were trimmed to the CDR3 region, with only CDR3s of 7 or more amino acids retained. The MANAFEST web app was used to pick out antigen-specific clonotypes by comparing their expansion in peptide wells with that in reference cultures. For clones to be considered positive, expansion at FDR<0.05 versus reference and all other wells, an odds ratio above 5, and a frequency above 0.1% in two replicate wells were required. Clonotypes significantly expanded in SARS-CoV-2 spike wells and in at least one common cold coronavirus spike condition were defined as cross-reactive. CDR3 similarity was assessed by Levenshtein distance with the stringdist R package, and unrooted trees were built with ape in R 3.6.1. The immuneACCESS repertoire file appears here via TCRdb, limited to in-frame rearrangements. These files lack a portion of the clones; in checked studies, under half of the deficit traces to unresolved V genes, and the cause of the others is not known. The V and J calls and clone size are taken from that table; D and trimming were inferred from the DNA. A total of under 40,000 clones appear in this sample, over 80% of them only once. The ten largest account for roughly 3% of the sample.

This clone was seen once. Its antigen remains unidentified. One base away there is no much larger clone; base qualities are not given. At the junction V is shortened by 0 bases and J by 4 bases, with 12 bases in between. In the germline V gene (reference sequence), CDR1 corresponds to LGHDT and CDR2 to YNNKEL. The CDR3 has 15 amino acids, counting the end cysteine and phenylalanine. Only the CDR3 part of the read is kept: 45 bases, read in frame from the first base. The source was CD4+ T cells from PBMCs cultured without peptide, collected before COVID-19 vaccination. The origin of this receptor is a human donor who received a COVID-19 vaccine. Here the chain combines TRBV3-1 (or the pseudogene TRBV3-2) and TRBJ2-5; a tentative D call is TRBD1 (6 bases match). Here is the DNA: TGTGCCAGCAGCCAAGATCTTACAGGGCGAGAGACCCAGTACTTC. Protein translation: CASSQDLTGRETQYF.